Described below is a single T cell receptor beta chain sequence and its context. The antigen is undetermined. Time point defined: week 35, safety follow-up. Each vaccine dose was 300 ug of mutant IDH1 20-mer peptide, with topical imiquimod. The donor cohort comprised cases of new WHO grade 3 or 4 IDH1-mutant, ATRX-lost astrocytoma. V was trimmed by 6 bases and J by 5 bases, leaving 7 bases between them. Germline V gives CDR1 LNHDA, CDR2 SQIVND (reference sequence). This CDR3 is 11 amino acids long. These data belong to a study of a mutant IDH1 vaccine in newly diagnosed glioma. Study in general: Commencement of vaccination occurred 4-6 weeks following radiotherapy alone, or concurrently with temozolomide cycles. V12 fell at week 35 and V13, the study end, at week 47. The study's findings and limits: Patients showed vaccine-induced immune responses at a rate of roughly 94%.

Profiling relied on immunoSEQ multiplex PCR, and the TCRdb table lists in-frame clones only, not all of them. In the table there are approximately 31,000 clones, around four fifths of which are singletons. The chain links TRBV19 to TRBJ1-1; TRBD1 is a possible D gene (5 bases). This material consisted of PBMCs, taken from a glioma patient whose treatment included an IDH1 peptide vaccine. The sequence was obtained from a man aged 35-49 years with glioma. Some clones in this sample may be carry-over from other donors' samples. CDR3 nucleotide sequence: TGTGCCAGTAGAAAGGGGACTGAAGCTTTCTTT. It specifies CASRKGTEAFF.